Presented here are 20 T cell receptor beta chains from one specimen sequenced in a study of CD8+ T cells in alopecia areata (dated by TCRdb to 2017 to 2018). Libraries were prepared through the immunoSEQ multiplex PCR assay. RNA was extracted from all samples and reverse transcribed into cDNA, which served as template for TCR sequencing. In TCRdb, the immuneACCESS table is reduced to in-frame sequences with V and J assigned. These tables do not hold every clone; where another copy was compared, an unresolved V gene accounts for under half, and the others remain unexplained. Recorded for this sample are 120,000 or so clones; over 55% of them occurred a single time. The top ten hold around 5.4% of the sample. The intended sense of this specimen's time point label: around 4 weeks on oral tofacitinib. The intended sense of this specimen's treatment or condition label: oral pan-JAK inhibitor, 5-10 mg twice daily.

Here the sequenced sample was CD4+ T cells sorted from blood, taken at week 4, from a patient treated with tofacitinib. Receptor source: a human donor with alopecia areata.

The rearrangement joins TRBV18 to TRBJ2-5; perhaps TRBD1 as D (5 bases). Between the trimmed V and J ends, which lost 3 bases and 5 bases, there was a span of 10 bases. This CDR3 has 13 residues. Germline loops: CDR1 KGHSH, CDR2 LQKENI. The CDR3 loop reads CASSPAGSETQYF. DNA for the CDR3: TGTGCCAGCTCACCGGCAGGGTCCGAGACCCAGTACTTC.

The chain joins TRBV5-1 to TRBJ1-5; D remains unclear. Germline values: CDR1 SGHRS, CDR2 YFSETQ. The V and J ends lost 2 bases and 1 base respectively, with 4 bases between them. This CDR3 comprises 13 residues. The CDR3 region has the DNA TGCGCCAGCAGCTTCGGCAGCAATCAGCCCCAGCATTTT. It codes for CASSFGSNQPQHF.

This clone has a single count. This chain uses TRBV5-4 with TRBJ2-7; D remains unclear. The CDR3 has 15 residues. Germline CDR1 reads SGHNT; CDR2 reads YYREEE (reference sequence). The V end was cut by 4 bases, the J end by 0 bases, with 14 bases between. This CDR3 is CASSPGPSSSYEQYF. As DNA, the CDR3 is TGTGCCAGCAGCCCCGGACCCTCTAGCTCCTACGAGCAGTACTTC.

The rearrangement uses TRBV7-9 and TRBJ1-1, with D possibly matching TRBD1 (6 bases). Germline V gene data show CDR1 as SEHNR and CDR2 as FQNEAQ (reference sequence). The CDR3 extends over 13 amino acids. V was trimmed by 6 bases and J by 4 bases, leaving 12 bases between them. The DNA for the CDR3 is TGTGCCAGCAGGGTACAGGGTTCCACTGAAGCTTTCTTT. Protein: CASRVQGSTEAFF.

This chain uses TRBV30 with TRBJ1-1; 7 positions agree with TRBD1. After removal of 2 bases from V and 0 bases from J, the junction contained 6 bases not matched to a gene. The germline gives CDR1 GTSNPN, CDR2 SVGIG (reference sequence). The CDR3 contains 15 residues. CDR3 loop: CAWSRGDRLNTEAFF. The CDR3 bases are TGTGCCTGGAGTAGAGGGGACAGACTGAACACTGAAGCTTTCTTT.

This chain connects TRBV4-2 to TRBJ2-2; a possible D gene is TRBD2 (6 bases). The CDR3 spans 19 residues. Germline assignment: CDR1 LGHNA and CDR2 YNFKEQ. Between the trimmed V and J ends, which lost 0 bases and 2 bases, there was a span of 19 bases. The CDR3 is CASSQDKRGLVVNTGELFF. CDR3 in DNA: TGTGCCAGCAGCCAAGATAAAAGGGGACTGGTGGTTAACACCGGGGAGCTGTTTTTT.

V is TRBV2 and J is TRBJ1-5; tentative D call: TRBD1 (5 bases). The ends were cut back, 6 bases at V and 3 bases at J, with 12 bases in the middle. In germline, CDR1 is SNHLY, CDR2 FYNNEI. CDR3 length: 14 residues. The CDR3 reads CASSEGRNNQPQHF. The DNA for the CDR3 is TGTGCCAGCAGCGAGGGACGGAACAATCAGCCCCAGCATTTT.

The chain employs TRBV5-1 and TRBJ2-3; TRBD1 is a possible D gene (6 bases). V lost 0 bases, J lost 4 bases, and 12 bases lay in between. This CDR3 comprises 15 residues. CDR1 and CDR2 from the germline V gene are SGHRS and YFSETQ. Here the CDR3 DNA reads TGCGCCAGCAGCTTGGCCGATGGGGGCGCAGATACGCAGTATTTT. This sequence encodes CASSLADGGADTQYF.

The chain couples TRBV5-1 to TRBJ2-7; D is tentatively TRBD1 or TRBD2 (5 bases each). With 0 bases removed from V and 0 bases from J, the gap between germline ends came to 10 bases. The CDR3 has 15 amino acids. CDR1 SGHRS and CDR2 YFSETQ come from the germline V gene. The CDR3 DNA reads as TGCGCCAGCAGCTTGGAGGGACGTACCTCCTACGAGCAGTACTTC. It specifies CASSLEGRTSYEQYF.

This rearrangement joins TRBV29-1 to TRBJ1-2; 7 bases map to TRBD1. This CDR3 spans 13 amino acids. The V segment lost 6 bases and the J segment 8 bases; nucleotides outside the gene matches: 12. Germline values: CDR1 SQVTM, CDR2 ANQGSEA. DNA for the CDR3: TGCAGCGTGCGAATCGCCCCAGGGGGAGGCTACACCTTC. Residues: CSVRIAPGGGYTF.

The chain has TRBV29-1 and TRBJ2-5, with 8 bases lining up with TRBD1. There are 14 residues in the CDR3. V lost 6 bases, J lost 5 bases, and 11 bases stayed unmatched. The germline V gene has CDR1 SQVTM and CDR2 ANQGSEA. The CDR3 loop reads CSVGTGRVRETQYF. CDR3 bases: TGCAGCGTGGGGACAGGCAGGGTTCGGGAGACCCAGTACTTC.

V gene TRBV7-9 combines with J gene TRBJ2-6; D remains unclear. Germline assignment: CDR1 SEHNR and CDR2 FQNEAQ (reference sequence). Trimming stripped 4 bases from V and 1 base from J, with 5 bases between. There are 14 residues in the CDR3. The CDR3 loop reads CASSSRSGANVLTF. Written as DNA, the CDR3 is TGTGCCAGCAGCTCCAGGTCTGGGGCCAACGTCCTGACTTTC.

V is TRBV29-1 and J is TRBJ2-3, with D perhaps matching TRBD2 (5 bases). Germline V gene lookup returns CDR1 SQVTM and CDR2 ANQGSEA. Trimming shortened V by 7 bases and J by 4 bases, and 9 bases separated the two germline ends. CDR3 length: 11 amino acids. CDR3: CSGAGADTQYF. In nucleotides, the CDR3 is TGCAGCGGGGCCGGGGCAGATACGCAGTATTTT.

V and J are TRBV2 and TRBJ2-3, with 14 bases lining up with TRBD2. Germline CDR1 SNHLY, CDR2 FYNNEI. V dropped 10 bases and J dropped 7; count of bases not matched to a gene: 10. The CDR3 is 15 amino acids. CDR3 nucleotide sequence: TGTGCCACCCAGACCGGACTAGCGGGGGGAAATACGCAGTATTTT. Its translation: CATQTGLAGGNTQYF.

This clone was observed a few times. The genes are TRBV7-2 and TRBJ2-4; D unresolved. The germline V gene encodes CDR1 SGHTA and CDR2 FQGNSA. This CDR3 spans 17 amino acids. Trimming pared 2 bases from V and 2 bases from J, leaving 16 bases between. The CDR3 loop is CASSLQAGLLSKNIQYF. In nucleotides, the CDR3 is TGTGCCAGCAGCTTACAGGCTGGGCTGTTATCCAAAAACATTCAGTACTTC.

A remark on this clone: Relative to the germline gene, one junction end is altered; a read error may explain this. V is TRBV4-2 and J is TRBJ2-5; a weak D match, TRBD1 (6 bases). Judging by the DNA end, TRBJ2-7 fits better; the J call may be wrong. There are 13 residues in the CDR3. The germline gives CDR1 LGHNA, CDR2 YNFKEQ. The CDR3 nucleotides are TGTGCCAGCAACCAAGCACAGGGCTACGAGCAGTACTTC. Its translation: CASNQAQGYEQYF.

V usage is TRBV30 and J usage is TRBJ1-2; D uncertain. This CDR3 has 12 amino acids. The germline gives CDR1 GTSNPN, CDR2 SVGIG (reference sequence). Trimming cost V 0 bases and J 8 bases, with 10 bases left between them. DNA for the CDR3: TGTGCCTGGAGTGTACAGTCGGGGGGCTACACCTTC. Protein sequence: CAWSVQSGGYTF.

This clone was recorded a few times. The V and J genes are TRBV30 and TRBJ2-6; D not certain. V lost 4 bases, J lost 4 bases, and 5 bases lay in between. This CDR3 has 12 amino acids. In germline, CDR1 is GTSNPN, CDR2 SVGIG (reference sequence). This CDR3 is CAWTPGANVLTF. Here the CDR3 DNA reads TGTGCCTGGACGCCGGGGGCCAACGTCCTGACTTTC.

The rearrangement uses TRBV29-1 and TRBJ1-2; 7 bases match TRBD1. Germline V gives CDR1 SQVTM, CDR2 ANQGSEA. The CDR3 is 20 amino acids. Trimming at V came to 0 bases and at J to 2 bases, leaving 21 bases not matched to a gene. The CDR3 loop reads CSVEDLRQGGSTIPNYGYTF. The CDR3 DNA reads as TGCAGCGTTGAAGATCTTAGGCAGGGGGGAAGTACAATCCCCAACTATGGCTACACCTTC. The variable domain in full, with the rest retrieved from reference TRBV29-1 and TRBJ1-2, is SAVISQKPSRDICQRGTSLTIQCQVDSQVTMMFWYRQQPGQSLTLIATANQGSEATYESGFVIDKFPISRPNLTFSTLTVSNMSPEDSSIYLCSVEDLRQGGSTIPNYGYTFGSGTRLTVV.

The DNA for the CDR3 is TGTGCCAGCAGCTTAGGGGCCGGGGGGTTCACAGATACGCAGTATTTT. It translates to CASSLGAGGFTDTQYF. The genes are TRBV7-2 and TRBJ2-3; 7 nucleotides agree with TRBD2. Per the germline V gene, CDR1 is SGHTA and CDR2 is FQGNSA. Trimming took 1 base from V and 2 from J; bases not matched to a gene: 6. The CDR3 loop spans 16 amino acids.